This TCR beta chain was sequenced for a study of blood T cell repertoires in COVID-19. Overall study context: Material from acute and convalescent COVID-19 was sourced from the United States, Italy and Spain.

Profiled with immunoSEQ multiplex PCR; TCRdb holds only in-frame clones, not every one. The table shows 100,000 to 150,000 clones, with around 81% occurring only once. Patients in Seattle were enrolled during active infection, then followed longitudinally. The sequence was obtained from a man aged 30-40 years with COVID-19, enrolled during active disease. Sequencing was performed on peripheral blood.

CDR3: CARRRGSYNEQFF. The DNA for the CDR3 is TGTGCCCGGAGGCGGGGGAGTTACAATGAGCAGTTCTTC. V is TRBV21-1 and J is TRBJ2-1; TRBD2 is the table's D call, not checked against the DNA. TRBV21-1 constitutes a pseudogene. There are 13 residues in the CDR3.